Sequencing of this T cell receptor beta chain was carried out in a study of CD8+ T cells in alopecia areata. V lost 5 bases to trimming and J lost 3 bases, with 4 bases between them. The germline V gene has CDR1 SEHNR and CDR2 FQNEAQ (reference sequence). The CDR3 runs 11 residues. A word on this clone: Antigen: not known.

Documented treatment: oral pan-JAK inhibitor, 5-10 mg twice daily. cDNA prepared by RNA extraction and subsequent reverse transcription served as the template for sequencing. Sequencing used immunoSEQ multiplex PCR; TCRdb keeps in-frame clones, though not all of them. The repertoire holds 120,000 or so clones, approximately 57% seen once, with 4.5% to 6% in the top ten. Notes on the study in general: Patients shared TCRs less clearly than mice did, possibly for HLA-related reasons.

This receptor was obtained from a human donor with alopecia areata. The source material was CD4+ T cells sorted from blood, sampled at week 4, from a patient treated with tofacitinib. V gene TRBV7-9 combines with J gene TRBJ1-2; D not certain. CDR3: CASSLDYGYTF. Written as DNA, the CDR3 is TGTGCCAGCAGCCTAGACTATGGCTACACCTTC.